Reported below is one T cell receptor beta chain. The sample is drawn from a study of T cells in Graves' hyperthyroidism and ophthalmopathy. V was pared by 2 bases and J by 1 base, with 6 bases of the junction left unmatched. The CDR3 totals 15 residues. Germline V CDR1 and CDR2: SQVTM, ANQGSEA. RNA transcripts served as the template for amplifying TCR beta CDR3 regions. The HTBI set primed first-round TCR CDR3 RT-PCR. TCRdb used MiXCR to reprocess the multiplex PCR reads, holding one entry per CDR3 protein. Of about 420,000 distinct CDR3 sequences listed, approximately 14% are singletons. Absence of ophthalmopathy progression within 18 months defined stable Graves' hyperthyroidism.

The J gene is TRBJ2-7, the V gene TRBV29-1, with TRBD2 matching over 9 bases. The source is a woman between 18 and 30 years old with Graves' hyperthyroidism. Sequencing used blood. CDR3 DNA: TGCAGCGTTGAAACCCCCAGCGGGAGGTCCTACGAGCAGTACTTC. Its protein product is CSVETPSGRSYEQYF.